The 9 T cell receptor beta chains presented below share a single source sample, sequenced in a study of blood T cell repertoires in COVID-19. The table came from immunoSEQ multiplex PCR; TCRdb's copy has only in-frame clones and leaves some out. The sample contains fewer than 250,000 clones, roughly four fifths of which appear only once. Sequencing used peripheral blood. These receptors were obtained from a woman in her thirties or forties with active or convalescent COVID-19.

Written as DNA, the CDR3 is TGTGCCAGCAGCCCCCAGGGAATAAATGAGCAGTTCTTC. Its translation: CASSPQGINEQFF. J is TRBJ2-1 and V is TRBV7-3; D may be TRBD1 (5 bases). There are 13 residues in the CDR3. The germline gives CDR1 SGHTA, CDR2 FQGTGA. V gave up 5 bases and J gave up 7 bases, with 12 bases separating them.

This sequence joins TRBV28 and TRBJ1-5; TRBD1 agrees at 8 bases. Germline trimming cut 6 bases from V and 9 bases from J; bases unmatched to any gene: 1. Germline V gives CDR1 MDHEN, CDR2 SYDVKM. The CDR3 extends over 11 amino acids. CDR3 sequence: CASSGTGPQHF. CDR3 coding DNA: TGTGCCAGCAGCGGGACAGGGCCCCAGCATTTT.

The chain couples TRBV7-9 to TRBJ2-2, with 14 bases lining up with TRBD2. Trimming cost V 5 bases and J 8 bases; bases outside gene matches: 13. This CDR3 is built from 18 residues. CDR1 and CDR2 (germline): SEHNR, FQNEAQ (reference sequence). Here the CDR3 DNA reads TGTGCCAGCAGCCCTCGGCCGGGACTAGCGGGAGAACCGGGGGAGCTGTTTTTT. Residues: CASSPRPGLAGEPGELFF.

The rearrangement links TRBV2 to TRBJ1-3; possible D gene TRBD1, 6 bases. The CDR3 is 15 amino acids. Looked up from germline, CDR1 is SNHLY and CDR2 is FYNNEI. The germline V and J ends were trimmed by 3 bases and 4 bases, with 13 bases remaining between them. CDR3 sequence: CASSDSRTAGNTIYF. The DNA of the CDR3 is TGTGCCAGCAGTGATTCCCGGACAGCGGGAAACACCATATATTTT.

The rearrangement links TRBV25-1 to TRBJ2-7, with 8 bases fitting TRBD1. CDR1 and CDR2 (germline): MGHDK, SYGVNS. V shed 6 bases and J 6 bases; nucleotides not matched to a gene: 7. This CDR3 is built from 13 residues. Here the CDR3 DNA reads TGTGCCAGCAGCAGGACAGGGCGACGCGAGCAGTACTTC. Its translation: CASSRTGRREQYF.

The chain has TRBV19 and TRBJ1-3, with 12 bases matching TRBD1. With 4 bases clipped from V and 2 bases from J, the junction kept 9 bases outside the gene matches. CDR3 size: 18 residues. Germline V gene data show CDR1 as LNHDA and CDR2 as SQIVND (reference sequence). CDR3 in amino acids: CASSNSGTGGAAGNTIYF. In nucleotides, the CDR3 is TGTGCCAGTAGTAACTCCGGGACAGGGGGCGCCGCTGGAAACACCATATATTTT.

The chain carries TRBV6-1 and TRBJ2-5, with 8 bases that match TRBD2. The V gene's germline CDR1 is MNHNS and CDR2 SASEGT. V shed 4 bases, J shed 1 base, and the junction held 8 bases outside the gene matches. This CDR3 region has 16 residues. CDR3 amino acids: CASSGLLAGPQETQYF. The DNA of the CDR3 is TGTGCCAGCAGTGGGCTGCTAGCGGGTCCCCAAGAGACCCAGTACTTC.

The V call is TRBV12-3 or TRBV12-4, the J call TRBJ2-5, with a weak D call TRBD1 (5 bases). This CDR3 has 13 amino acids. Trimming shortened V by 7 bases and J by 4 bases, and 13 bases separated the two germline ends. The CDR3 coding sequence is TGTGCCAGCAAAGTGGACACAGGAGAGACCCAGTACTTC. Its protein is CASKVDTGETQYF.

The chain is built from TRBV7-2 and TRBJ2-7; 8 bases map to TRBD1. The germline V gene has CDR1 SGHTA and CDR2 FQGNSA. J gave up 3 bases and V 4 bases, and 8 bases lay outside the gene matches. The CDR3 totals 15 residues. The CDR3 DNA reads as TGTGCCAGCAGCTCAACCCCGGGACAGGACTACGAGCAGTACTTC. Translated: CASSSTPGQDYEQYF.